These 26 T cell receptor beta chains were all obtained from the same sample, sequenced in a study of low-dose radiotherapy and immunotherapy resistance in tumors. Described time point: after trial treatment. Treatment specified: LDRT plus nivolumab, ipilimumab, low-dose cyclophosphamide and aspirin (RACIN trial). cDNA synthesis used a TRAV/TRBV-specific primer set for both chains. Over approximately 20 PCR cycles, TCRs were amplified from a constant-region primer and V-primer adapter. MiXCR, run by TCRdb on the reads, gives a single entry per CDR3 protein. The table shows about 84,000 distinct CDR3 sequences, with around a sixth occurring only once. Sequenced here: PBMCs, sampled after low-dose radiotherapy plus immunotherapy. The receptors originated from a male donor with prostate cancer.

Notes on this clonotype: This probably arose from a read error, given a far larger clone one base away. CDR3 nucleotide sequence: TGTGCCAGCAGCATGATCCCCTCCAATGAGCAGTTCTTC. Its translation is CASSMIPSNEQFF. This chain connects TRBV13 to TRBJ2-1; D is ambiguous. CDR3 length equals 13 residues. Trimming took 5 bases from V and 6 from J, leaving 11 bases between them. Germline assignment: CDR1 PRHDT and CDR2 FYEKMQ (reference sequence).

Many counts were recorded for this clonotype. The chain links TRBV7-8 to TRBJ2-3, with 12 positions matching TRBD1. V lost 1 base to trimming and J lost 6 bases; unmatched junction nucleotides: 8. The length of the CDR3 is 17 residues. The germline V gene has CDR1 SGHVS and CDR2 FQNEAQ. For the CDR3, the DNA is TGTGCCAGCAGCTTAGGATCCGGGACAGGGGGCGTTGATACGCAGTATTTT. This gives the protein CASSLGSGTGGVDTQYF.

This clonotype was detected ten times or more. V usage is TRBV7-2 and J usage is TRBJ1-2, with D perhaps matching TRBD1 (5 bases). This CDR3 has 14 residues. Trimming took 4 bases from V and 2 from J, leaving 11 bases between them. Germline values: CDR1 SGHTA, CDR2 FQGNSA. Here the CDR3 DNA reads TGTGCCAGCAGCTCTTGGGACGTAAACTATGGCTACACCTTC. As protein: CASSSWDVNYGYTF.

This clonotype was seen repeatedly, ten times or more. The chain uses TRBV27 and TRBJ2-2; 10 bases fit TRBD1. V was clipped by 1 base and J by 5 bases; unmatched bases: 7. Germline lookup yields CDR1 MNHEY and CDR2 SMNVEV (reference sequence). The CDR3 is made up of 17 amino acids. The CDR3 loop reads CASSLLIPGQGTGELFF. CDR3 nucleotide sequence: TGTGCCAGCAGTTTATTAATTCCGGGACAGGGGACCGGGGAGCTGTTTTTT.

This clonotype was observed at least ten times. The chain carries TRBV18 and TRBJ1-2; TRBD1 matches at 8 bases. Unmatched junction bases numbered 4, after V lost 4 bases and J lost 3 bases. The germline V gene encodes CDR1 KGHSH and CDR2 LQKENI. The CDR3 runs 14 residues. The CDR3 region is CASSQETGDYGYTF. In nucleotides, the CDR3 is TGTGCCAGCTCACAGGAGACAGGGGACTATGGCTACACCTTC.

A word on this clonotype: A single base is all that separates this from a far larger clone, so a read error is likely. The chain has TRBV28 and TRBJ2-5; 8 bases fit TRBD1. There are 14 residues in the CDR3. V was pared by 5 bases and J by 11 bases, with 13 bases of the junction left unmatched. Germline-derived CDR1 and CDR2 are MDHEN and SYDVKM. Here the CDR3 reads CASSPRTGLNEQYF. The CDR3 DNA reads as TGTGCCAGCAGTCCTAGGACAGGGCTCAATGAGCAGTACTTC.

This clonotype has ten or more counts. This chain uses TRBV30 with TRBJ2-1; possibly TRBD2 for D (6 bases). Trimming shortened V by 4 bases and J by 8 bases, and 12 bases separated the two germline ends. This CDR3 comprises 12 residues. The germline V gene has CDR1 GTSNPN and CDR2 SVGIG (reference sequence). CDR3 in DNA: TGTGCCTGGAATATCGGGAGCTATGAGCAGTTCTTC. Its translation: CAWNIGSYEQFF. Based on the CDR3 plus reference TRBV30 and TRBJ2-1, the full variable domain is SQTIHQWPATLVQPVGSPLSLECTVEGTSNPNLYWYRQAAGRGLQLLFYSVGIGQISSEVPQNLSASRPQDRQFILSSKKLLLSDSGFYLCAWNIGSYEQFFGPGTRLTVL.

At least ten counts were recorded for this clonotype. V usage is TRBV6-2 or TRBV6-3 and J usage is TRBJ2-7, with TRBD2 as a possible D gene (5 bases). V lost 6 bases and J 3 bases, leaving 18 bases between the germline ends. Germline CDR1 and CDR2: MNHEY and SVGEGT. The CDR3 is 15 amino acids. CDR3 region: CASSTLPGFYYEQYF. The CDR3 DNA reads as TGTGCCAGCAGCACCCTTCCGGGATTCTACTACGAGCAGTACTTC.

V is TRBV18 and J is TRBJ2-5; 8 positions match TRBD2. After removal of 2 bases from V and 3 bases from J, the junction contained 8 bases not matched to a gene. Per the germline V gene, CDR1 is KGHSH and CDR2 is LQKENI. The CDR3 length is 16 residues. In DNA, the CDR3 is TGTGCCAGCTCACCATATCGAGGAGCGGGAGAAGAGACCCAGTACTTC. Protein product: CASSPYRGAGEETQYF.

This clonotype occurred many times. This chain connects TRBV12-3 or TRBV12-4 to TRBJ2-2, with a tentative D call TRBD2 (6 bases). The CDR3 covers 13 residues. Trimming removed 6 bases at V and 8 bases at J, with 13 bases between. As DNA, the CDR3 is TGTGCCAGCAGCCCTCACGGGAGTGGGGAGCTGTTTTTT. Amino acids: CASSPHGSGELFF.

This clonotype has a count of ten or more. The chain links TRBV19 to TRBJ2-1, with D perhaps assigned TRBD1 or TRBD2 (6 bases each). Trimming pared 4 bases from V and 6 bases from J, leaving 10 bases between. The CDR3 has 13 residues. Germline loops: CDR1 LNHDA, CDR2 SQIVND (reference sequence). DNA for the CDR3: TGTGCCAGTAGTAAGGGGGGAGGCAATGAGCAGTTCTTC. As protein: CASSKGGGNEQFF.

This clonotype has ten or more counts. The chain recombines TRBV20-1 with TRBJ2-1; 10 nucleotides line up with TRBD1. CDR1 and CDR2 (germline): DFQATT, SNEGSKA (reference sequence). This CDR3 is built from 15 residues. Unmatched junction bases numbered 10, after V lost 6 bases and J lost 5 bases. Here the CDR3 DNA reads TGCAGTGCCAGCACCGGGACAGGGGTCAACAATGAGCAGTTCTTC. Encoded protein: CSASTGTGVNNEQFF.

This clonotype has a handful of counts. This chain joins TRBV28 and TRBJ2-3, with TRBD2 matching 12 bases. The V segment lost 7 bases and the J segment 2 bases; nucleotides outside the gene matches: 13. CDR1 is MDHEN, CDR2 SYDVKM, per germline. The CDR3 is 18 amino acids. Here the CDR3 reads CASTLRTSGTLNTDTQYF. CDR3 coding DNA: TGTGCCAGCACCCTCCGGACTAGCGGGACCCTTAACACAGATACGCAGTATTTT. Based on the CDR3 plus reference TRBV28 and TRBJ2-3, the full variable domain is DVKVTQSSRYLVKRTGEKVFLECVQDMDHENMFWYRQDPGLGLRLIYFSYDVKMKEKGDIPEGYSVSREKKERFSLILESASTNQTSMYLCASTLRTSGTLNTDTQYFGPGTRLTVL.

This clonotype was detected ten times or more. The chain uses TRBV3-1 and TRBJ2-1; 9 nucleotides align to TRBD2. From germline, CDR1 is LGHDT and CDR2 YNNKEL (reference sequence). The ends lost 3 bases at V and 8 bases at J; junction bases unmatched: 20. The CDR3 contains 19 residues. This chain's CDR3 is CASSQIWGNLREGLHEQFF. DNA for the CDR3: TGTGCCAGCAGCCAGATATGGGGCAATTTGCGGGAGGGCCTCCATGAGCAGTTCTTC.

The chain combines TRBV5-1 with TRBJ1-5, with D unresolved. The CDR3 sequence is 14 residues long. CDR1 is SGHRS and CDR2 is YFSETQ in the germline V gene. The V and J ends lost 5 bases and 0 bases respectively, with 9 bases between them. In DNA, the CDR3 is TGCGCCAGCAGACTGGACGATAGCAATCAGCCCCAGCATTTT. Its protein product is CASRLDDSNQPQHF.

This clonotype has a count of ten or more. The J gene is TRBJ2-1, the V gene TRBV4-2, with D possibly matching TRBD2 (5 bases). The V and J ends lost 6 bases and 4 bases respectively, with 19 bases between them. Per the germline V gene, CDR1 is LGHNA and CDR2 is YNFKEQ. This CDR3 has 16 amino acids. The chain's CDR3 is CASRGKLVIFYNEQFF. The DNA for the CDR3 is TGTGCCAGCAGAGGCAAACTAGTTATCTTTTACAATGAGCAGTTCTTC.

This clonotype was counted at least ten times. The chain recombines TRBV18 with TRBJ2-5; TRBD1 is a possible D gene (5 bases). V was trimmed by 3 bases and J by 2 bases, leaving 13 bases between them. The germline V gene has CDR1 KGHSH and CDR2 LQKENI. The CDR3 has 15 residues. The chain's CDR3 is CASSPTRQKQETQYF. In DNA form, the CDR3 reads TGTGCCAGCTCACCGACAAGACAGAAACAAGAGACCCAGTACTTC. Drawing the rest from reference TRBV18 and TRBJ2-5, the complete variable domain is NAGVMQNPRHLVRRRGQEARLRCSPMKGHSHVYWYRQLPEEGLKFMVYLQKENIIDESGMPKERFSAEFPKEGPSILRIQQVVRGDSAAYFCASSPTRQKQETQYFGPGTRLLVL.

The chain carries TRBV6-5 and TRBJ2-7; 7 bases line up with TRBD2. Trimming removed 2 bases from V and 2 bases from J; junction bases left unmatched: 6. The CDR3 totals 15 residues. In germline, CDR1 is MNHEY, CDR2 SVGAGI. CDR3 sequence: CASSYGASGAYEQYF. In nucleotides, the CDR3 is TGTGCCAGCAGTTACGGCGCTAGCGGAGCCTACGAGCAGTACTTC.

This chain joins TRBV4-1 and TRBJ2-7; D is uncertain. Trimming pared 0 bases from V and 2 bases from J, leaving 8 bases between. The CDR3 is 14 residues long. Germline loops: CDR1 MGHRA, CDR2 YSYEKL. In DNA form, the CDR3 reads TGCGCCAGCAGCCAAGAAACACCCACCTACGAGCAGTACTTC. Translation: CASSQETPTYEQYF.

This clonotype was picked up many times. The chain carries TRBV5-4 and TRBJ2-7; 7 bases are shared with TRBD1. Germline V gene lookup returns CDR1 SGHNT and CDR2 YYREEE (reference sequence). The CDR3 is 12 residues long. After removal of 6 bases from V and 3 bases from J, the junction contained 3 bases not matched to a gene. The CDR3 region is CASTGDSYEQYF. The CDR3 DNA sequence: TGTGCCAGCACCGGGGACAGCTACGAGCAGTACTTC.

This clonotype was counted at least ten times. CDR3 loop: CASSQRTGGDEQYF. In DNA form, the CDR3 reads TGTGCCAGCAGCCAAAGGACAGGGGGCGACGAGCAGTACTTC. The chain recombines TRBV4-2 with TRBJ2-7; 11 bases match TRBD1. Germline CDR1 LGHNA, CDR2 YNFKEQ. This CDR3 contains 14 residues. With V trimmed by 2 bases and J by 5 bases, 2 bases remained unmatched.

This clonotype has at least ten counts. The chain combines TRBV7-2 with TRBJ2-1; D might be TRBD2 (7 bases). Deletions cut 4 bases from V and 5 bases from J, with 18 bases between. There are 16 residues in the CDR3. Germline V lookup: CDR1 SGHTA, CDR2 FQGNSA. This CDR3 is CASSSQGGDTDNEQFF. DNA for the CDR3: TGTGCCAGCAGCTCGCAAGGGGGGGACACAGACAATGAGCAGTTCTTC.

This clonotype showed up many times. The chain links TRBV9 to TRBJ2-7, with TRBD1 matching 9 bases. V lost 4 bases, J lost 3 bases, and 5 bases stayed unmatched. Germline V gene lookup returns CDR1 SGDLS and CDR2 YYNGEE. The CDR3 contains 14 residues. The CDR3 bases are TGTGCCAGCAGCCCGCGGACAGGGGTCTACGAGCAGTACTTC. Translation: CASSPRTGVYEQYF.

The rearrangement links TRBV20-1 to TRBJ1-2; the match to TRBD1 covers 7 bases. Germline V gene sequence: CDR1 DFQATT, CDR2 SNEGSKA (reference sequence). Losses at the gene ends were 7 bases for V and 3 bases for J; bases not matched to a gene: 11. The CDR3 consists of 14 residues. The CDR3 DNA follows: TGCAGTGGAAAGGAACAGGGGCTCGACTATGGCTACACCTTC. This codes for CSGKEQGLDYGYTF.

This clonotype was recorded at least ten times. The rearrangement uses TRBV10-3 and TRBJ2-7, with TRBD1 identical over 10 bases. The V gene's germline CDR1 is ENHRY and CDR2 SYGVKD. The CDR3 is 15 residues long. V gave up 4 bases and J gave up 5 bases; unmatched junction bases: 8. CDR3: CAISGRQGAGDEQYF. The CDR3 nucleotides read TGTGCCATCAGTGGGAGACAGGGGGCGGGCGACGAGCAGTACTTC.

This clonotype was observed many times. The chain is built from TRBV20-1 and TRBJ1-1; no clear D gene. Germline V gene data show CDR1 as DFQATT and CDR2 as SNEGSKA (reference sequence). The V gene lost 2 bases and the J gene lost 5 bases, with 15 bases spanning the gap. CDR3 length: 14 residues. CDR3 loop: CSARRRAVGTEAFF. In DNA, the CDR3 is TGCAGTGCTAGACGTCGAGCGGTGGGGACTGAAGCTTTCTTT.